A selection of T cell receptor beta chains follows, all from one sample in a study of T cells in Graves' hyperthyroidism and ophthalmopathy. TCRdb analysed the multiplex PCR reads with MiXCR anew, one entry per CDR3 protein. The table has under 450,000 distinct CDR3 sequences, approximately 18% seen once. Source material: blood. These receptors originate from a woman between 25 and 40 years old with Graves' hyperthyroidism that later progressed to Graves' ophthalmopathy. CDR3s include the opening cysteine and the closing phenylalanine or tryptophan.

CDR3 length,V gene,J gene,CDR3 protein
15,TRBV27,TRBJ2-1,CASTNSLAGENEQFF
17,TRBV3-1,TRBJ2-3,CASSQGVLAGVGDTQYF
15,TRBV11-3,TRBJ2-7,CASSPGQGHSNEQYF
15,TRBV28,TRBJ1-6,CTSSNSGTDQETQYF
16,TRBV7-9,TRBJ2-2,CASSLVLAGNTGELFF
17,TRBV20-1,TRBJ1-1,CSARDGQWMDMNTEAFF
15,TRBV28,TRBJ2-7,CASSLRGPPSYEQYF
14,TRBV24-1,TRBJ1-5,CATSDWDSGQPQHF
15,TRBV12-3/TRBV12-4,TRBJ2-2,CASSRAGVNTGELFF
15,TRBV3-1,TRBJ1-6,CASSQTTGSNSPLHF
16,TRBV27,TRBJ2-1,CASSPGTSGAYNEQFF
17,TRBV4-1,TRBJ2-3,CASSQVFFRRSTDTQYF
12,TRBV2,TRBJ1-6,CASTVRNSPLHF
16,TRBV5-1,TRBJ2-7,CASSSGLAGESYEQYF
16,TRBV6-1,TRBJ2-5,CASSEQPSGQKETQYF
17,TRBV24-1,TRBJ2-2,CATSDLGRAGANGELFF
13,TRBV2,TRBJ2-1,CATCLDSYNEQFF
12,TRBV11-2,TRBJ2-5,CASSLNGETQYF
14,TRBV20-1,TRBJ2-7,CSAKPGTSFSEQYF
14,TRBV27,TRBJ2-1,CASSPGLWRNEQFF
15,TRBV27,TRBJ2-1,CASSWGTGGSNEQFF
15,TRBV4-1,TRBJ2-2,CASSQDFPNTGELFF
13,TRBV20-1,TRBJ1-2,CSAREQGAGGYTF
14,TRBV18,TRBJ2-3,CASSPGASTDTQYF
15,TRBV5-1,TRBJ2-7,CASSLVTRGSYEQYF
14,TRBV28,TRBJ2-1,CASSEVTEIYEQFF
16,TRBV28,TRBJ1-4,CASSIPLGEVYEKLFF
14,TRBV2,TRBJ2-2,CASSEGRVGGELFF
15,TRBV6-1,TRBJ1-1,CASSETWRGGTEAFF
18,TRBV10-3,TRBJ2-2,CAIAGAGGNPANTGELFF
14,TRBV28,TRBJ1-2,CASTAGGSNYGYTF
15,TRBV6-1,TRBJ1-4,CASKGGSLGNEKLFF
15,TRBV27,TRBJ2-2,CASSLWTGATGELFF
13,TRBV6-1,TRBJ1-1,CASFTRENTEAFF
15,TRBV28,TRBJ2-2,CASSFYRGQTGELFF
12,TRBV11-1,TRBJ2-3,CASSLYSDTQYF